This TCR beta chain was captured in a study of blood T cell repertoires in COVID-19. Study overall: The samples span acute and convalescent COVID-19 from the United States, Italy and Spain. The cDNA or gDNA used as material had been derived from T cells, B-cell-depleted T cells, or PBMCs.

In the authors' workflow: Quantification of nucleated cells was approximated via reference gene primer amplification. Assay used: immunoSEQ multiplex PCR; TCRdb lists only in-frame clones, some missing. The D gene and trimming were derived from the DNA, and the V and J assignments and clone size from that table. The table lists roughly 290,000 clones, 80% to 90% of them singletons. The CDR3 is 14 residues long. Trimming removed 4 bases from V and 5 bases from J, with 15 bases in between. The germline CDR1 and CDR2 sequences are LGHDT and YNNKEL (reference sequence). This receptor was identified in a woman aged 45-59 years who had recovered from COVID-19. V is TRBV3-1 (or the pseudogene TRBV3-2) and J is TRBJ2-7; tentatively, D is TRBD2 (6 bases). Sequencing was done on a sample of peripheral blood. Written as DNA, the CDR3 is TGTGCCAGCAGCCCCCCCGGGAGAAGGGACGAGCAGTACTTC. This translates into CASSPPGRRDEQYF.